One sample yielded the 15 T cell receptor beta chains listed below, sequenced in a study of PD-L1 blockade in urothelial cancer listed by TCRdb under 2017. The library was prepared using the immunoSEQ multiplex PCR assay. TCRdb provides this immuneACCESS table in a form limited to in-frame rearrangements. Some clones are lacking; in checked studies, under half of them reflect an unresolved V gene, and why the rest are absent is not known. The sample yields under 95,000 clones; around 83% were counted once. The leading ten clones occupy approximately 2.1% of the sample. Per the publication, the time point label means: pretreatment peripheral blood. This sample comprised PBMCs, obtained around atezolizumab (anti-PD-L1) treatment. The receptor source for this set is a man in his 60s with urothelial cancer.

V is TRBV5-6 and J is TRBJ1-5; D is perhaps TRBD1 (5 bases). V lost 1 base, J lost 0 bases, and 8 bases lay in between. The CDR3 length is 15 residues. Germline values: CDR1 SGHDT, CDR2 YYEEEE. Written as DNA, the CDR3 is TGTGCCAGCAGCTTGAGGGGATATAGCAATCAGCCCCAGCATTTT. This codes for CASSLRGYSNQPQHF.

CDR3 loop: CASSGTVNIQYF. The CDR3 coding sequence is TGTGCCAGCAGTGGGACTGTGAACATTCAGTACTTC. The chain has TRBV2 and TRBJ2-4; TRBD2 is a possible D gene (5 bases). V was clipped by 4 bases and J by 7 bases, with 8 bases between them. Germline-derived CDR1 and CDR2 are SNHLY and FYNNEI. The CDR3 extends over 12 amino acids.

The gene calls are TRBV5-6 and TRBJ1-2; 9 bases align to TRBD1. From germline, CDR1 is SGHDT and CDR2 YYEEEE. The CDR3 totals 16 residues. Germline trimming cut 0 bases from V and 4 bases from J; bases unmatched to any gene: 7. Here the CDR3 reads CASSLGNRGHGYGYTF. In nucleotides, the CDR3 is TGTGCCAGCAGCTTGGGGAACAGGGGGCACGGCTATGGCTACACCTTC.

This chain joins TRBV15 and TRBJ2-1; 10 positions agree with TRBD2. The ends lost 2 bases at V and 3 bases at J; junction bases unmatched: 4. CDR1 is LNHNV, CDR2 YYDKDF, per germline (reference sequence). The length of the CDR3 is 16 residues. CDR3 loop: CATSRLLAGLYNEQFF. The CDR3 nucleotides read TGTGCCACCAGCAGATTACTAGCGGGACTCTACAATGAGCAGTTCTTC.

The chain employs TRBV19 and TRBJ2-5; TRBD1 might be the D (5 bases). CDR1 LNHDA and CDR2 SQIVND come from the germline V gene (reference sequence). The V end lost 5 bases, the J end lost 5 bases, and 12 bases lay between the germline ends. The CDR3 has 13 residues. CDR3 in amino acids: CASSDSGGETQYF. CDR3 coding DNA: TGTGCCAGTAGTGACAGTGGTGGGGAGACCCAGTACTTC.

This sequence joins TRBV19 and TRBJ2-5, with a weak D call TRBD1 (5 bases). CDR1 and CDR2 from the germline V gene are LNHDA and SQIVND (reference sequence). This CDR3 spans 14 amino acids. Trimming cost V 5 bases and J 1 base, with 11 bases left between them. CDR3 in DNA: TGTGCCAGTAGTGATCCAGGGCCCCAAGAGACCCAGTACTTC. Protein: CASSDPGPQETQYF.

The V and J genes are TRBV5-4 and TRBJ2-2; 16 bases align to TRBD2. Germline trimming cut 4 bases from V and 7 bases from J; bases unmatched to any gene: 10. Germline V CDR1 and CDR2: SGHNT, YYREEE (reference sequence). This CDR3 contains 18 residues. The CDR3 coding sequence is TGTGCCAGCAGCCCAACCGGGACTAGCGGGGGGGCCGGCGGGGAGCTGTTTTTT. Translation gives CASSPTGTSGGAGGELFF.

For the CDR3, the DNA is TGTGCCAGCAGCCCACTGCGGGACTCTCTAAGGAATGAGCAGTTCTTC. It is translated as CASSPLRDSLRNEQFF. The chain has TRBV5-8 and TRBJ2-1, with a weak D call TRBD2 (6 bases). V was clipped by 4 bases and J by 7 bases, with 21 bases between them. CDR1 is SGHTS and CDR2 is YDEGEE in the germline V gene. The CDR3 runs 16 residues.

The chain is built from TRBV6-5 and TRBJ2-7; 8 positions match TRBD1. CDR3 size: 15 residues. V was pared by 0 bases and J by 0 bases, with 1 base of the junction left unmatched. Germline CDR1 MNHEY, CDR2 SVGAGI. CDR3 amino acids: CASSYSGTGSYEQYF. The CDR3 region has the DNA TGTGCCAGCAGTTACTCGGGGACAGGCTCCTACGAGCAGTACTTC.

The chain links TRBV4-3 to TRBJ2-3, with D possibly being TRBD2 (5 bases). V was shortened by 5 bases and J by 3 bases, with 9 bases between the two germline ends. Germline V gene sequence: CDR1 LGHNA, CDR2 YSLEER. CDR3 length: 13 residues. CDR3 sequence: CASSLRETDTQYF. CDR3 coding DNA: TGCGCCAGCAGCTTAAGGGAGACAGATACGCAGTATTTT.

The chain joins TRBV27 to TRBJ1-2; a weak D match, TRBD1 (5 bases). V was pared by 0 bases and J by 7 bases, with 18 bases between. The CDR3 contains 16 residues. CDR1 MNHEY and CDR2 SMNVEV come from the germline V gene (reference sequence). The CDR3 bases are TGTGCCAGCAGTTTATCGGCTCCGGGCCGCCAGGGTGGCTACACCTTC. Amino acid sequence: CASSLSAPGRQGGYTF.

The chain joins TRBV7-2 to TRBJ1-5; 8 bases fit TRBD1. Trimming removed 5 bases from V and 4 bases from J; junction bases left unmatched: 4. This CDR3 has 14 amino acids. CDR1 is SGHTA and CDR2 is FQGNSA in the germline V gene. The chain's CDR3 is CASSNDRGNQPQHF. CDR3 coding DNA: TGTGCCAGCAGCAACGACAGGGGTAATCAGCCCCAGCATTTT.

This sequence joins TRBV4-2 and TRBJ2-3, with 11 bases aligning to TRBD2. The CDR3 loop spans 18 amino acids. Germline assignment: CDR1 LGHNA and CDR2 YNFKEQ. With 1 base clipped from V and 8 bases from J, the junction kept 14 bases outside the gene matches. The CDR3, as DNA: TGTGCCAGCAGCCAAGGGACGCTAGCGGGGGGACCCCCCGGTACGCAGTATTTT. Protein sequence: CASSQGTLAGGPPGTQYF.

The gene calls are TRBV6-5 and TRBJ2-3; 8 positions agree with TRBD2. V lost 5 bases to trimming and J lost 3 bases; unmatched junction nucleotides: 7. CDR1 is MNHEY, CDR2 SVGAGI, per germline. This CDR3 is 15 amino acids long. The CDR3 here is CASSTGGGTTDTQYF. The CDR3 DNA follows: TGTGCCAGCAGTACCGGCGGGGGGACTACAGATACGCAGTATTTT.

In DNA form, the CDR3 reads TGCGCCAGCAGCTTGGAAGGACAGGCTAACTATGGCTACACCTTC. Protein: CASSLEGQANYGYTF. The chain carries TRBV5-1 and TRBJ1-2, with TRBD1 matching 7 bases. The V and J ends lost 0 bases and 0 bases, in that order; junction bases with no gene match: 2. The CDR3 loop spans 15 amino acids. In germline, CDR1 is SGHRS, CDR2 YFSETQ.